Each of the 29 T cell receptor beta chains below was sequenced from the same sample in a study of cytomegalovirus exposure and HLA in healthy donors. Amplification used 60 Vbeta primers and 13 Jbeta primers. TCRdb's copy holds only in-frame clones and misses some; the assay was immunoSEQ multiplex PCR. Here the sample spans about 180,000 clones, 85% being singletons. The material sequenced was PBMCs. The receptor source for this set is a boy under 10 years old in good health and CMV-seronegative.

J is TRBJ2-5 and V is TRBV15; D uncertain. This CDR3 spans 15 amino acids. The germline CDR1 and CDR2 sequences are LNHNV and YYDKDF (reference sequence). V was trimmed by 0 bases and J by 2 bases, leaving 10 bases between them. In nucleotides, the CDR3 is TGTGCCACCAGCAGAGATTCGGCCGGGCAAGAGACCCAGTACTTC. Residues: CATSRDSAGQETQYF.

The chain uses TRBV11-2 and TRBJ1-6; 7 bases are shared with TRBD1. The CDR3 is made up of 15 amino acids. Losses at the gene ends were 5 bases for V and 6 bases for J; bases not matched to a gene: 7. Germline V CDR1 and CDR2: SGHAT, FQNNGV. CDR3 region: CASSPMGDSNSPLHF. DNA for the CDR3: TGTGCCAGCAGCCCAATGGGGGACAGTAATTCACCCCTCCACTTT.

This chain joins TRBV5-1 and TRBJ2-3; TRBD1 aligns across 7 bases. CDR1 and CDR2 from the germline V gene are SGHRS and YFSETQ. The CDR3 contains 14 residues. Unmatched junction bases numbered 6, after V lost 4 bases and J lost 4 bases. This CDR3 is CASSVQGFADTQYF. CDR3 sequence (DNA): TGCGCCAGCAGCGTACAGGGGTTTGCAGATACGCAGTATTTT.

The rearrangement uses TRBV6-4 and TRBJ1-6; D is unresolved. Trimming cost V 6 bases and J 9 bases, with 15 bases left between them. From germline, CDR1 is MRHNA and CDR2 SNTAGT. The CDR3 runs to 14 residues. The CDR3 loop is CASSVGRDGSPLHF. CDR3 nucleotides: TGTGCCAGCAGCGTCGGGAGAGACGGTTCACCCCTCCACTTT.

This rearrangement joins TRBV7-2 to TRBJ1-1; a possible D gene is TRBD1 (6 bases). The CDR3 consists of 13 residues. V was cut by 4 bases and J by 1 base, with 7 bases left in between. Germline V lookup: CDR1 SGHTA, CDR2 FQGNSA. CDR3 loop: CASSSRGNTEAFF. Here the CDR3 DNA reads TGTGCCAGCAGCTCCAGGGGGAACACTGAAGCTTTCTTT. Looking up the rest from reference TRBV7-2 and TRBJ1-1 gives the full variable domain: GAGVSQSPSNKVTEKGKDVELRCDPISGHTALYWYRQSLGQGLEFLIYFQGNSAPDKSGLPSDRFSAERTGGSVSTLTIQRTQQEDSAVYLCASSSRGNTEAFFGQGTRLTVV.

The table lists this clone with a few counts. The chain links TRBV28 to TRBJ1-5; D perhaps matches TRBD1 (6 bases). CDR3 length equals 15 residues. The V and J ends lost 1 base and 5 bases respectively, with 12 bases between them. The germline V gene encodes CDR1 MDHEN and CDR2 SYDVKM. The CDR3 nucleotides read TGTGCCAGCAGTTTATCACGGACAGCTTATCAGCCCCAGCATTTT. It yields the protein CASSLSRTAYQPQHF.

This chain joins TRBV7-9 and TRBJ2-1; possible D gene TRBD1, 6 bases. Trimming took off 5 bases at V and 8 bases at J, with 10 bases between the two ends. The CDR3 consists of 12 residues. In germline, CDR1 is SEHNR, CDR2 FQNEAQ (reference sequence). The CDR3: CASSVQGDEQFF. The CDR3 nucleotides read TGTGCCAGCAGCGTACAGGGAGATGAGCAGTTCTTC. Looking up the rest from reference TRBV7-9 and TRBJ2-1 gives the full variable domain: DTGVSQNPRHKITKRGQNVTFRCDPISEHNRLYWYRQTLGQGPEFLTYFQNEAQLEKSRLLSDRFSAERPKGSFSTLEIQRTEQGDSAMYLCASSVQGDEQFFGPGTRLTVL.

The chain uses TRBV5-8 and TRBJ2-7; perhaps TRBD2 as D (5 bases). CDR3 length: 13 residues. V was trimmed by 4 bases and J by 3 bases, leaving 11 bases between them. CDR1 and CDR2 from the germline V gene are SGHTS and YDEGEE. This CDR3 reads CASSQGRDYEQYV. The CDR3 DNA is TGTGCCAGCAGCCAAGGACGGGACTACGAGCAGTACGTC.

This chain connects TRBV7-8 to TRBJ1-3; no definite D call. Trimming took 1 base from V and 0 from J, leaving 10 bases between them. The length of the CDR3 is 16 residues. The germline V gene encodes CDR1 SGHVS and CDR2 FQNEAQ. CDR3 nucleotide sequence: TGTGCCAGCAGCTTAGAATGTAAGAGCTCTGGAAACACCATATATTTT. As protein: CASSLECKSSGNTIYF.

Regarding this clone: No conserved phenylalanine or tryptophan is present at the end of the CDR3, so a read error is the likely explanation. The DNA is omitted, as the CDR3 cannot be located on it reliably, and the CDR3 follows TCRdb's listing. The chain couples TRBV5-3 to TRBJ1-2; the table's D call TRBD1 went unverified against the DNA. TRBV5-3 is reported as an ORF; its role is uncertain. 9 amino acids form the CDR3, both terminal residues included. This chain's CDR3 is CARSLNGAC.

The CDR3 spells CASSPGTGGTEAFF. The CDR3 DNA reads TGTGCCAGCAGTCCTGGGACAGGAGGGACTGAAGCTTTCTTT. This chain links TRBV6-5 with TRBJ1-1; 8 positions match TRBD1. The trim removed 5 bases at V and 5 bases at J, leaving 7 bases unmatched. This CDR3 contains 14 residues. The germline CDR1 and CDR2 sequences are MNHEY and SVGAGI.

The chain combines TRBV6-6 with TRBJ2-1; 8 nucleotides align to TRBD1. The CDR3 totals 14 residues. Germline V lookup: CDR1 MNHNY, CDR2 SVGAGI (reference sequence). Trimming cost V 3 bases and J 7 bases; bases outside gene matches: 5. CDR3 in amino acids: CASSYHRGRNEQFF. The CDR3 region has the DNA TGTGCCAGCAGTTATCACAGGGGGAGGAATGAGCAGTTCTTC.

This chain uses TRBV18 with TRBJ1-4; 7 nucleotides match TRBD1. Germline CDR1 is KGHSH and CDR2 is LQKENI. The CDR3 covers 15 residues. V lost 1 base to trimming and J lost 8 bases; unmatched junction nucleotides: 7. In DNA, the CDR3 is TGTGCCAGCTCACCACGCGGGACAGCCAACGAAAAACTGTTTTTT. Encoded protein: CASSPRGTANEKLFF. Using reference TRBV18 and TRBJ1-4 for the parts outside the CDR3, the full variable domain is NAGVMQNPRHLVRRRGQEARLRCSPMKGHSHVYWYRQLPEEGLKFMVYLQKENIIDESGMPKERFSAEFPKEGPSILRIQQVVRGDSAAYFCASSPRGTANEKLFFGSGTQLSVL.

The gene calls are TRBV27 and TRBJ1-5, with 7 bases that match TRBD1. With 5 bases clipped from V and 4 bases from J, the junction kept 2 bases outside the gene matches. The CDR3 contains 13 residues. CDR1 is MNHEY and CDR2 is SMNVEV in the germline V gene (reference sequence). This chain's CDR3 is CASSNRGNQPQHF. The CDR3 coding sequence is TGTGCCAGCAGTAACAGGGGAAATCAGCCCCAGCATTTT.

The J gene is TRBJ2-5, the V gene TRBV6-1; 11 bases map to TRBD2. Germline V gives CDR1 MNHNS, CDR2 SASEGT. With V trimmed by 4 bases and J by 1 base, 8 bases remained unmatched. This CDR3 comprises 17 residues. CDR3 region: CASSGGLAVPSQETQYF. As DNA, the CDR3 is TGTGCCAGCAGTGGGGGACTAGCGGTTCCCTCCCAAGAGACCCAGTACTTC.

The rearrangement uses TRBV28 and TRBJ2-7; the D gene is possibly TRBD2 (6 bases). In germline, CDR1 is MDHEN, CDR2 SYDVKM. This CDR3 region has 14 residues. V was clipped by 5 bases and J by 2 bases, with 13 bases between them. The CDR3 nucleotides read TGTGCCAGCAGTCCCGCCGGGGGAACCTACGAGCAGTACGTC. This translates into CASSPAGGTYEQYV.

CDR3 sequence (DNA): TGTGCCAGCAGCCCTCCGGGAATTTCCACCGGGGAGCTGTTTTTT. This codes for CASSPPGISTGELFF. V usage is TRBV7-9 and J usage is TRBJ2-2, with a weak D call TRBD2 (5 bases). Germline V gene data show CDR1 as SEHNR and CDR2 as FQNEAQ (reference sequence). Trimming stripped 5 bases from V and 4 bases from J, with 14 bases between. This CDR3 region has 15 residues.

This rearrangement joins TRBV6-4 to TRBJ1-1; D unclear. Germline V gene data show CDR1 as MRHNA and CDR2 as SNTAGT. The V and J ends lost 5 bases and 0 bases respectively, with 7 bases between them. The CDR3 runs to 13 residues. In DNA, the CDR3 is TGTGCCAGCAGTACCGAGATGAACACTGAAGCTTTCTTT. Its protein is CASSTEMNTEAFF.

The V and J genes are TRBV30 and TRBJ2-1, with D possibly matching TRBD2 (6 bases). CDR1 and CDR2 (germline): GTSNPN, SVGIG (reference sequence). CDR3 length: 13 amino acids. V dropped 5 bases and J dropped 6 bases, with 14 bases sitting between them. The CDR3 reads CAWADIGSNEQFF. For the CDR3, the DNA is TGTGCCTGGGCGGACATCGGGAGCAATGAGCAGTTCTTC.

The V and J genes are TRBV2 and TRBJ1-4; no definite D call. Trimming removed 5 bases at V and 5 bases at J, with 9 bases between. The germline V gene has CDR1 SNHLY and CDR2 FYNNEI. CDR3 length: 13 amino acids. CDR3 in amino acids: CASSQRRNEKLFF. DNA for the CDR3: TGTGCCAGCAGTCAGCGTAGGAATGAAAAACTGTTTTTT.

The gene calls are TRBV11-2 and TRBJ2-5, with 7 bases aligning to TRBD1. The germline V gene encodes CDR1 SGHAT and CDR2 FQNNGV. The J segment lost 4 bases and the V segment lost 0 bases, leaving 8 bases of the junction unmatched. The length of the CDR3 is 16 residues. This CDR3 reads CASSLDSGQIGETQYF. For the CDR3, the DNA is TGTGCCAGCAGCTTAGACTCGGGACAGATTGGAGAGACCCAGTACTTC.

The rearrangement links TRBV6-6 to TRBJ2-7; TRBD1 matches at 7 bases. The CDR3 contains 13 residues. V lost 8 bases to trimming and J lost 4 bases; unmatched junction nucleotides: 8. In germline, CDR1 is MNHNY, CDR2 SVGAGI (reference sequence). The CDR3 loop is CASAVTGVYEQYV. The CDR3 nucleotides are TGTGCCAGCGCCGTCACAGGGGTATACGAGCAGTACGTC.

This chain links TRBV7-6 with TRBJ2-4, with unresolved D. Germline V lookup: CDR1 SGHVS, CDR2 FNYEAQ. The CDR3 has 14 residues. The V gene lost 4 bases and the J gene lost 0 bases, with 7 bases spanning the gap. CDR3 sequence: CASSSGLAKNIQYF. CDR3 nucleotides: TGTGCCAGCAGCTCTGGCCTAGCCAAAAACATTCAGTACTTC.

CDR3 coding DNA: TGTGCCAGCACCCGGGACATCGGCTCTGAAGCTTTCTTT. Translation gives CASTRDIGSEAFF. The chain recombines TRBV27 with TRBJ1-1; TRBD1 might be the D (6 bases). The CDR3 spans 13 residues. V was pared by 7 bases and J by 6 bases, with 15 bases between. From germline, CDR1 is MNHEY and CDR2 SMNVEV (reference sequence).

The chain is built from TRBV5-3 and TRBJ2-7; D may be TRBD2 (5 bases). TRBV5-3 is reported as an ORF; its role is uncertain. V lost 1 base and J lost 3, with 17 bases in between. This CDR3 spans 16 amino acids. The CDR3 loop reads CARSLQPKRDNYEQYV. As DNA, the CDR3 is TGTGCCAGAAGCTTGCAGCCGAAACGGGATAACTACGAGCAGTACGTC.

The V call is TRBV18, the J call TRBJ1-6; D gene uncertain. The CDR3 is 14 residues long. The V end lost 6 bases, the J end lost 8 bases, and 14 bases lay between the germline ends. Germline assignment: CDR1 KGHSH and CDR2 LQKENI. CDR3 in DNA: TGTGCCAGCTCTCTCACAGCAAAAGATTCACCCCTCCACTTT. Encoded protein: CASSLTAKDSPLHF.

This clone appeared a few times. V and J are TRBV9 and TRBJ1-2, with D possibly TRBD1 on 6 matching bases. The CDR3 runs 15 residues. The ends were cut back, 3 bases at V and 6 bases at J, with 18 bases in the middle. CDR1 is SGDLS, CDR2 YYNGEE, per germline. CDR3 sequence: CASSAEVRGADGYTF. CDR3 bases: TGTGCCAGCAGCGCCGAAGTCAGGGGTGCAGATGGCTACACCTTC.

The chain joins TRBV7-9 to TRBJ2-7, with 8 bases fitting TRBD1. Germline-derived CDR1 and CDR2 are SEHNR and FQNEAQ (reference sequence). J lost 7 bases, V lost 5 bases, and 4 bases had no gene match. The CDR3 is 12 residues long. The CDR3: CASSQGAREQYV. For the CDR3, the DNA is TGTGCCAGCAGCCAGGGGGCGCGGGAGCAGTACGTC.

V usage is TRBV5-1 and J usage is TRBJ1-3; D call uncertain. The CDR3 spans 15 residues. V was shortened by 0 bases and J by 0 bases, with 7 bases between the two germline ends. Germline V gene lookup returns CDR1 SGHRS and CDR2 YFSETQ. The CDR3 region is CASSLGLSSGNTIYF. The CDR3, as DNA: TGCGCCAGCAGCTTGGGACTGAGCTCTGGAAACACCATATATTTT.